This TCR beta chain was captured in a study of T cells in Graves' hyperthyroidism and ophthalmopathy (dated by TCRdb to between 2017 and 2020). At the level of the whole study: Peripheral blood samples were taken at initial diagnosis, before any treatment was given. To identify distinguishing TCR V-J signatures, a discovery cohort of about 100 patients was used, comprising some 43 with Graves' ophthalmopathy and around 60 with stable Graves' hyperthyroidism. Prospective prediction of ophthalmopathy was tested in an independent validation cohort consisting of 18 to 20 hyperthyroidism patients and approximately 16 patients who later progressed to ophthalmopathy. For training and testing, the 80 to 100 patients in the discovery cohort were randomly divided in a 7:3 ratio. The study also compared thyroid tissue and blood T-cell repertoires from more than five Graves' hyperthyroidism patients. After sampling, hyperthyroidism patients received methimazole starting at 30 mg daily, and ophthalmopathy patients received high-dose intravenous methylprednisolone. TCR Vbeta CDR3 sequencing of 120 to 150 peripheral blood samples (roughly 41 ophthalmopathy, approximately 80 hyperthyroidism and roughly 17 progressor patients) is reported in the paper.

This clonotype was counted at least ten times. The specificity of this receptor is unknown. The sample holds no much larger clone one base away, and base qualities are not on file. What the research found in general, with its limitations: Most expanded thyroid clonotypes (frequency above 0.001) were also detected in blood, a finding suggesting that blood repertoires may reflect thyroid immune responses. During validation, the model predicted progression to ophthalmopathy a median of approximately 7 months ahead of onset, with 70.59% sensitivity and almost 75% specificity. Sample size was not statistically predetermined, and blinding of investigators to group allocation was not performed. Ophthalmopathy was separated from stable hyperthyroidism by a 13 V-J signature model, with roughly 88% sensitivity and about 81% specificity obtained in cross-validation and 80%/75% obtained in testing.

Stable Graves' hyperthyroidism was defined as no progression to ophthalmopathy during 18 months of follow-up. The hyperthyroidism patients were between 18 and 65 years old and newly diagnosed, with a disease duration of less than 2 months. The study excluded patients with uncontrolled infections, other autoimmune diseases, pregnancy or lactation. Diagnoses were established on the basis of clinical symptoms, serum thyroxine and TRAb, thyroid ultrasound, and orbital computed tomography. PBMCs were separated from approximately 10 ml of fresh peripheral blood using Ficoll-Paque density gradient centrifugation. Total RNA was extracted with Trizol reagent, and quality was checked on an Agilent 2100 Bioanalyzer. Amplification of TCR beta CDR3 regions was carried out from RNA transcripts. A first-round RT-PCR of the TCR CDR3 used the HTBI primer set with the Qiagen OneStep RT-PCR kit. A second multiplex PCR round built the libraries, followed by size selection and purification. Paired-end sequencing of the libraries was performed with 100 bp reads on an Illumina HiSeq2000. The study's processing was this. SOAPnuke was used to process the raw data, throwing out any read that contained adapters or uncalled bases, had a mean Phred below 15, or lacked an exact constant-primer or identifier match. High-quality paired reads were merged with COPE v1.2.5, and unique nucleotide sequences were defined as clonotypes. MiTCR v1.1 was used to align clonotypes to the IMGT TRBV, TRBD and TRBJ reference segments. Only V-J combinations with frequency above 0.0001, covering 99% to 99.2% of repertoires, were analysed. The TCS score was defined as F50 (clonal expansion) divided by E x V (chaos), with BLOSUM62-based TCRdist calculated between CDR3 peptides within each V-J. Welch's t-statistics and random forest reduced 500 to 550 V-J features to 10 to 15, which were used in a naive Bayes classifier (R e1071). TCRdb itself trimmed the public reads at Q25 with fastp, ran MiXCR and retained productive beta chains. Here each entry gathers all rows of one CDR3 protein and keeps the most common genes and DNA. The V and J calls were determined by TCRdb, not by the authors. The sample table records about 550,000 distinct CDR3 sequences; less than 25% of these occur just once. The biggest ten clones account for about a quarter of the sample.

The specimen was blood. The clonotype originates from a man aged 18 to 35 with Graves' hyperthyroidism.

The CDR3 loop reads CASSLAGGTPGSYEQYF. The nucleotide sequence reads TGTGCCAGCAGTTTAGCGGGGGGGACGCCTGGCTCCTACGAGCAGTACTTC. The rearranged chain carries TRBV12-3 or TRBV12-4 and TRBJ2-7, with 7 bases in between that match TRBD2. The CDR3 starts with the cysteine, ends with the phenylalanine, and has 17 residues. Kept here is only the CDR3 DNA, which spans 51 bases and is read in frame from base 1. Trimming takes 0 bases off V and 0 bases off J; junction bases not matched to a gene: 8.